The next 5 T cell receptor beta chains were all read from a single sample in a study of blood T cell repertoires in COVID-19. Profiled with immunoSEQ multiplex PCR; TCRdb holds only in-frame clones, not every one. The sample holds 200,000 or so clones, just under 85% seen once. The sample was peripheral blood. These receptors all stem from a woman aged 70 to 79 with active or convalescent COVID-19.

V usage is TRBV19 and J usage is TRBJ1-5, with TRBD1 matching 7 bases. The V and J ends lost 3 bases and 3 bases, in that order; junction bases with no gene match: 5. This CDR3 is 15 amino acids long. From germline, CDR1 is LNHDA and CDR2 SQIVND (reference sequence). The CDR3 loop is CASSIRQGDNQPQHF. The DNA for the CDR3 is TGTGCCAGTAGTATTAGACAGGGAGACAATCAGCCCCAGCATTTT.

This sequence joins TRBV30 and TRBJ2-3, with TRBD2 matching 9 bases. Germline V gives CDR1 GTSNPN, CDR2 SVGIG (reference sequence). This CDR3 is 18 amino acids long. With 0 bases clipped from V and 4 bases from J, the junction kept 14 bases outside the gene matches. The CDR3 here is CAWSVVGWGGRGSDTQYF. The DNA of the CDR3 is TGTGCCTGGAGTGTAGTCGGTTGGGGCGGGAGGGGGTCAGATACGCAGTATTTT.

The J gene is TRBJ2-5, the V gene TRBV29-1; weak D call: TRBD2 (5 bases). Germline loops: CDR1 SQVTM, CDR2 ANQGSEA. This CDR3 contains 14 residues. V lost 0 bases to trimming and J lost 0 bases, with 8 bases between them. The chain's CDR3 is CSVEDGGYQETQYF. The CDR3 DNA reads TGCAGCGTTGAAGATGGAGGTTACCAAGAGACCCAGTACTTC.

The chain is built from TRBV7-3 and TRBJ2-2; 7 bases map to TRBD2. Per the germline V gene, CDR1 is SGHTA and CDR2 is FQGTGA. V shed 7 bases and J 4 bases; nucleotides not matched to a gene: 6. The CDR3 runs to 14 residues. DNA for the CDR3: TGTGCCAGCATGGGACCGGGGGGCACCGGGGAGCTGTTTTTT. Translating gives CASMGPGGTGELFF.

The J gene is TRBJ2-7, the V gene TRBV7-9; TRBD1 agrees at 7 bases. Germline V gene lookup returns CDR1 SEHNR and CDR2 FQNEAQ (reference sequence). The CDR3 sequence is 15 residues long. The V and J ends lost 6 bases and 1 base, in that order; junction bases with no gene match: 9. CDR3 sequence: CASRQETGPSYEQYF. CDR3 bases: TGTGCCAGCAGGCAGGAGACAGGGCCTTCCTACGAGCAGTACTTC.